A single sample is the source of the 15 T cell receptor beta chains below, sequenced in a study of CD8 T cells in ankylosing spondylitis. Study-wide findings and caveats: About 8 highly homologous variants made up a TCR beta motif that seemed to typify ankylosing spondylitis blood.

These receptors have no identified antigens. TCRdb redid the calling of the 5' RACE reads with MiXCR, one entry per CDR3 protein. This sample has 650,000 to 800,000 distinct CDR3 sequences, with 15% to 20% found just once. Sequenced: blood, either unsorted or a sorted T cell fraction (not recorded which). The origin of the receptors is a male donor with ankylosing spondylitis.

This clonotype occurred a few times. The V and J genes are TRBV6-5 and TRBJ1-6; weak D call: TRBD1 (5 bases). Germline V lookup: CDR1 MNHEY, CDR2 SVGAGI. V was shortened by 3 bases and J by 3 bases, with 9 bases between the two germline ends. The CDR3 is 15 amino acids. The CDR3 loop reads CASSYQGDYNSPLHF. CDR3 sequence (DNA): TGTGCCAGCAGTTATCAGGGCGACTATAATTCACCCCTCCACTTT.

The chain links TRBV7-6 to TRBJ2-7; no firm D call. V was cut by 1 base and J by 5 bases, with 9 bases left in between. This CDR3 has 13 residues. Germline V gene lookup returns CDR1 SGHVS and CDR2 FNYEAQ. CDR3 residues: CASSLVGWNEQYF. CDR3 nucleotide sequence: TGTGCCAGCAGCTTAGTAGGCTGGAACGAGCAGTACTTC. The full variable domain, with the rest looked up from reference TRBV7-6 and TRBJ2-7, is GAGVSQSPRYKVTKRGQDVALRCDPISGHVSLYWYRQALGQGPEFLTYFNYEAQQDKSGLPNDRFSAERPEGSISTLTIQRTEQRDSAMYRCASSLVGWNEQYFGPGTRLTVT.

This clonotype occurred once. The rearrangement links TRBV14 to TRBJ2-1; the D gene could be TRBD1 or TRBD2 (5 bases each). CDR3 length: 16 amino acids. V was shortened by 0 bases and J by 9 bases, with 18 bases between the two germline ends. Germline values: CDR1 SGHDN, CDR2 FVKESK. The CDR3 is CASSQDGRQRSGEQFF. The DNA of the CDR3 is TGTGCCAGCAGCCAAGATGGGAGACAGCGATCTGGTGAGCAGTTCTTC.

There are a few counts of this clonotype. This chain connects TRBV5-1 to TRBJ2-1; 7 positions match TRBD2. Germline CDR1 is SGHRS and CDR2 is YFSETQ. Trimming cost V 0 bases and J 7 bases; bases outside gene matches: 7. CDR3 length: 15 residues. DNA of the CDR3: TGCGCCAGCAGCTTGGCTGCGGGAGTGGAGAATGAGCAGTTCTTC. Translation gives CASSLAAGVENEQFF.

The V gene is TRBV5-1, the J gene TRBJ1-2, with 7 bases that match TRBD1. The germline V gene has CDR1 SGHRS and CDR2 YFSETQ. After removal of 4 bases from V and 8 bases from J, the junction contained 11 bases not matched to a gene. The CDR3 is made up of 14 amino acids. This CDR3 reads CASSPGQLSRGYTF. The DNA for the CDR3 is TGCGCCAGCAGCCCGGGACAGCTCAGTCGGGGCTACACCTTC. Supplemented by reference TRBV5-1 and TRBJ1-2, the full variable domain reads KAGVTQTPRYLIKTRGQQVTLSCSPISGHRSVSWYQQTPGQGLQFLFEYFSETQRNKGNFPGRFSGRQFSNSRSEMNVSTLELGDSALYLCASSPGQLSRGYTFGSGTRLTVV.

J is TRBJ2-4 and V is TRBV15; D is uncertain. Germline V gene sequence: CDR1 LNHNV, CDR2 YYDKDF (reference sequence). V was cut by 5 bases and J by 6 bases, with 23 bases left in between. The CDR3 covers 17 residues. The CDR3 spells CATSGRKSGSLANIQYF. CDR3 sequence (DNA): TGTGCCACCAGCGGCCGGAAGTCGGGCAGTTTAGCAAACATTCAGTACTTC.

This clonotype has just a few counts. V usage is TRBV25-1 and J usage is TRBJ1-1; D is possibly TRBD1 (5 bases). Trimming shortened V by 7 bases and J by 11 bases, and 14 bases separated the two germline ends. The length of the CDR3 is 11 residues. Germline CDR1 and CDR2: MGHDK and SYGVNS. This CDR3 reads CASIAQGTAFF. The CDR3 DNA is TGTGCCAGCATCGCCCAGGGTACGGCTTTCTTT.

The genes are TRBV4-3 and TRBJ2-3; 9 bases fit TRBD2. V lost 4 bases and J lost 5; bases outside the gene matches: 22. CDR1 is LGHNA and CDR2 is YSLEER in the germline V gene. The length of the CDR3 is 20 residues. The CDR3: CASSPLSGASGNHTRDTQYF. The CDR3 DNA is TGCGCCAGCAGCCCCCTATCCGGGGCTAGCGGGAACCACACACGAGATACGCAGTATTTT.

This clonotype was counted a few times. The chain has TRBV10-3 and TRBJ2-1; D is undetermined. The CDR3 is 13 residues long. Germline assignment: CDR1 ENHRY and CDR2 SYGVKD. V lost 9 bases and J lost 8, with 17 bases in between. CDR3 in DNA: TGTGCCATTTCCTTCGCGGTCACGGATGAGCAGTTCTTC. This codes for CAISFAVTDEQFF.

The chain combines TRBV5-1 with TRBJ1-2; D not certain. Germline V gene sequence: CDR1 SGHRS, CDR2 YFSETQ. V gave up 4 bases and J gave up 5 bases, with 21 bases separating them. This CDR3 has 16 residues. This CDR3 is CASSEDGGFFYYGYTF. The CDR3 nucleotides read TGCGCCAGCAGCGAGGACGGTGGTTTTTTTTATTATGGCTACACCTTC.

The chain couples TRBV6-1 to TRBJ1-1; D is ambiguous. This CDR3 contains 13 residues. Trimming removed 2 bases at V and 4 bases at J, with 8 bases between. The germline gives CDR1 MNHNS, CDR2 SASEGT. CDR3 bases: TGTGCCAGCAGTGAAACCTTGGGCACTGAAGCTTTCTTT. It codes for CASSETLGTEAFF.

This clonotype was detected a few times. Here the CDR3 DNA reads TGTGCCACCAGTGACCCTGGACAGGGCGGCATGGAGACCCAGTACTTC. This codes for CATSDPGQGGMETQYF. This chain links TRBV24-1 with TRBJ2-5, with 8 bases fitting TRBD1. V was clipped by 4 bases and J by 5 bases; unmatched bases: 11. Germline-derived CDR1 and CDR2 are KGHDR and SFDVKD. CDR3 length: 16 residues.

There are a few counts of this clonotype. The rearrangement links TRBV12-3 or TRBV12-4 to TRBJ1-4; 10 nucleotides align to TRBD1. This CDR3 comprises 14 residues. V shed 1 base and J 11 bases; nucleotides not matched to a gene: 4. Written as DNA, the CDR3 is TGTGCCAGCAGTTTAGGACAGGGGGCGCGGAAACTGTTTTTT. Residues: CASSLGQGARKLFF.

This clonotype was counted a few times. The chain employs TRBV7-2 and TRBJ2-1; D uncertain. Trimming stripped 4 bases from V and 8 bases from J, with 15 bases between. In germline, CDR1 is SGHTA, CDR2 FQGNSA. CDR3 length: 14 amino acids. CDR3 sequence: CASSSTNRWDEQFF. DNA of the CDR3: TGTGCCAGCAGCTCGACGAATCGGTGGGATGAGCAGTTCTTC.

V and J are TRBV6-2 or TRBV6-3 and TRBJ1-5; TRBD1 matches at 12 bases. Trimming cost V 4 bases and J 0 bases; bases outside gene matches: 7. This CDR3 is built from 18 residues. The germline V gene has CDR1 MNHEY and CDR2 SVGEGT. The CDR3 nucleotides are TGTGCCAGCAGTTCCCGGGGACAGGGGGCTGGTAGCAATCAGCCCCAGCATTTT. This translates into CASSSRGQGAGSNQPQHF.